One sample yielded the 27 T cell receptor beta chains listed below, sequenced in a study of blood T cell repertoires in COVID-19. Using immunoSEQ multiplex PCR, the repertoire was profiled, and TCRdb retains in-frame clones only, with some absent. The repertoire holds over 150,000 clones, with 83% as singletons. Sequencing was carried out using peripheral blood. Receptor source: a woman over 75 with acute or convalescent COVID-19.

The chain carries TRBV6-2 or TRBV6-3 and TRBJ2-2; 9 nucleotides align to TRBD2. This CDR3 comprises 17 residues. Germline CDR1 MNHEY, CDR2 SVGEGT. Trimming removed 4 bases from V and 6 bases from J; junction bases left unmatched: 12. The chain's CDR3 is CASSLTSGGGASGELFF. DNA of the CDR3: TGTGCCAGCAGTTTGACCTCTGGCGGGGGGGCCTCCGGGGAGCTGTTTTTT.

This clone was observed a handful of times. The chain joins TRBV13 to TRBJ1-3; no definite D call. From germline, CDR1 is PRHDT and CDR2 FYEKMQ (reference sequence). Between the trimmed V and J ends, which lost 10 bases and 0 bases, there was a span of 25 bases. The CDR3 totals 18 residues. The chain's CDR3 is CATERIGLFGSSGNTIYF. For the CDR3, the DNA is TGTGCCACCGAGCGGATAGGCCTCTTCGGGAGCTCTGGAAACACCATATATTTT.

V and J are TRBV3-1 (or the pseudogene TRBV3-2) and TRBJ2-7, with D perhaps TRBD1 (6 bases). Trimming stripped 4 bases from V and 5 bases from J, with 15 bases between. Germline CDR1 reads LGHDT; CDR2 reads YNNKEL (reference sequence). The CDR3 contains 14 residues. The CDR3 is CASSPRQGINEQYF. The CDR3 coding sequence is TGTGCCAGCAGCCCTCGCCAGGGGATCAACGAGCAGTACTTC.

The chain couples TRBV28 to TRBJ2-5; D is uncertain. The CDR3 spans 16 residues. CDR1 is MDHEN, CDR2 SYDVKM, per germline. The ends were cut back, 5 bases at V and 5 bases at J, with 21 bases in the middle. As DNA, the CDR3 is TGTGCCAGCAGTCCCCCCGTCCGAGGAACCGGGGAGACCCAGTACTTC. Protein sequence: CASSPPVRGTGETQYF.

The V call is TRBV19, the J call TRBJ2-2; 7 bases match TRBD1. CDR1 and CDR2 (germline): LNHDA, SQIVND (reference sequence). This CDR3 region has 14 residues. J lost 7 bases, V lost 7 bases, and 9 bases had no gene match. The CDR3 here is CASKTTGAVGELFF. CDR3 in DNA: TGTGCCAGTAAGACCACAGGGGCGGTCGGGGAGCTGTTTTTT.

This clone has only one observation. This rearrangement joins TRBV19 to TRBJ2-3; weak D call: TRBD2 (6 bases). Germline CDR1 LNHDA, CDR2 SQIVND (reference sequence). The ends were cut back, 5 bases at V and 2 bases at J, with 14 bases in the middle. This CDR3 is built from 15 residues. CDR3 bases: TGTGCCAGTAGTCAGGCGGGACGGAACACAGATACGCAGTATTTT. Residues: CASSQAGRNTDTQYF.

This sequence joins TRBV19 and TRBJ1-1; the D is unclear. V lost 6 bases to trimming and J lost 1 base, with 12 bases between them. The CDR3 has 14 residues. CDR1 LNHDA and CDR2 SQIVND come from the germline V gene (reference sequence). This CDR3 is CASSRGGANTEAFF. CDR3 in DNA: TGTGCCAGTAGCCGTGGCGGAGCGAACACTGAAGCTTTCTTT.

The rearrangement links TRBV3-1 (or the pseudogene TRBV3-2) to TRBJ2-7, with TRBD2 as a possible D gene (6 bases). The CDR3 contains 15 residues. Germline lookup yields CDR1 LGHDT and CDR2 YNNKEL (reference sequence). V was pared by 1 base and J by 3 bases, with 13 bases between. The DNA of the CDR3 is TGTGCCAGCAGCCAAGGGGTGCGGGGCTACTACGAGCAGTACTTC. Its translation: CASSQGVRGYYEQYF.

J is TRBJ1-6 and V is TRBV2; 7 nucleotides match TRBD1. V lost 5 bases and J lost 7; bases outside the gene matches: 8. The CDR3 consists of 15 residues. In germline, CDR1 is SNHLY, CDR2 FYNNEI. The CDR3 coding sequence is TGTGCCAGCAGTCCTCGACAGGGTTGGAATTCACCCCTCCACTTT. Protein product: CASSPRQGWNSPLHF.

A few counts support this clone. The gene calls are TRBV10-2 and TRBJ2-5, with D possibly being TRBD2 (7 bases). The CDR3 covers 14 residues. In germline, CDR1 is WSHSY, CDR2 SAAADI. V was cut by 2 bases and J by 5 bases, with 12 bases left in between. The CDR3 reads CASSEGGAGETQYF. The CDR3 nucleotides are TGCGCCAGCAGTGAGGGGGGGGCCGGGGAGACCCAGTACTTC.

The DNA for the CDR3 is TGTGCCAGCAGCCCCCCGCCAAGGGGGCTGGGGGAGCAGTACTTC. Protein product: CASSPPPRGLGEQYF. This rearrangement joins TRBV7-2 to TRBJ2-7; TRBD1 agrees at 7 bases. J lost 7 bases, V lost 5 bases, and 14 bases had no gene match. The CDR3 extends over 15 amino acids. The germline V gene has CDR1 SGHTA and CDR2 FQGNSA.

This chain uses TRBV24-1 with TRBJ2-3; 11 nucleotides align to TRBD1. V shed 4 bases and J 3 bases; nucleotides not matched to a gene: 5. The CDR3 totals 16 residues. CDR1 is KGHDR, CDR2 SFDVKD, per germline. CDR3 sequence reads: CATSDPRDRGTDTQYF. The CDR3 bases are TGTGCCACCAGTGACCCTCGGGACAGGGGGACAGATACGCAGTATTTT.

This chain connects TRBV5-1 to TRBJ2-2; 7 nucleotides agree with TRBD2. The CDR3 has 13 residues. The germline V gene has CDR1 SGHRS and CDR2 YFSETQ. V gave up 5 bases and J gave up 4 bases; unmatched junction bases: 2. CDR3 sequence reads: CASRPGGTGELFF. As DNA, the CDR3 is TGCGCCAGCAGGCCGGGGGGCACCGGGGAGCTGTTTTTT.

The chain employs TRBV28 and TRBJ1-2; 7 bases match TRBD1. Germline CDR1 reads MDHEN; CDR2 reads SYDVKM. CDR3 length: 14 amino acids. Trimming removed 2 bases from V and 4 bases from J; junction bases left unmatched: 4. DNA for the CDR3: TGTGCCAGCAGTTTAAGGGGGACAGTCTATGGCTACACCTTC. Translation: CASSLRGTVYGYTF.

This clone was counted a single time. This chain links TRBV7-8 with TRBJ1-5; a possible D gene is TRBD1 (6 bases). The V end was cut by 4 bases, the J end by 5 bases, with 15 bases between. Germline V gives CDR1 SGHVS, CDR2 FQNEAQ. This CDR3 is 15 amino acids long. CDR3 nucleotides: TGTGCCAGCAGCTACAGCTGGACAGAAGATCAGCCCCAGCATTTT. The encoded protein is CASSYSWTEDQPQHF.

This clone occurred a few times. This rearrangement joins TRBV27 to TRBJ2-7; 8 bases line up with TRBD1. The CDR3 contains 17 residues. Germline V gene lookup returns CDR1 MNHEY and CDR2 SMNVEV (reference sequence). J lost 0 bases, V lost 2 bases, and 9 bases had no gene match. CDR3 nucleotide sequence: TGTGCCAGCAGTTTAGTCCTTGGGACAGGTGCCTCCTACGAGCAGTACTTC. Translating gives CASSLVLGTGASYEQYF.

The rearrangement links TRBV7-9 to TRBJ1-4, with 7 bases aligning to TRBD1. The trim removed 5 bases at V and 6 bases at J, leaving 6 bases unmatched. Looked up from germline, CDR1 is SEHNR and CDR2 is FQNEAQ (reference sequence). CDR3 length: 14 amino acids. For the CDR3, the DNA is TGTGCCAGCAGCCTAAGGACAGGATATGAAAAACTGTTTTTT. It translates to CASSLRTGYEKLFF.

The chain employs TRBV7-2 and TRBJ2-7; D ambiguous. The germline V gene encodes CDR1 SGHTA and CDR2 FQGNSA. V was shortened by 2 bases and J by 3 bases, with 8 bases between the two germline ends. This CDR3 has 13 residues. The DNA for the CDR3 is TGTGCCAGCAGCTTACCGGTAGACTACGAGCAGTACTTC. Residues: CASSLPVDYEQYF.

The CDR3 here is CASSADSRGELFF. Here the CDR3 DNA reads TGCGCCAGCAGTGCGGACTCCAGGGGGGAGCTGTTTTTT. The rearrangement links TRBV10-1 to TRBJ2-2; possibly TRBD2 for D (5 bases). This CDR3 contains 13 residues. Germline CDR1 WNHNN, CDR2 SYGVQD (reference sequence). V lost 4 bases to trimming and J lost 8 bases, with 11 bases between them.

The J gene is TRBJ2-1, the V gene TRBV7-8; D is perhaps TRBD1 (5 bases). This CDR3 comprises 15 residues. The V end was cut by 4 bases, the J end by 2 bases, with 12 bases between. Germline CDR1 and CDR2: SGHVS and FQNEAQ. CDR3: CASSSGNGAYNEQFF. CDR3 nucleotides: TGTGCCAGCAGCTCAGGGAATGGGGCCTACAATGAGCAGTTCTTC.

The V gene is TRBV2, the J gene TRBJ2-1; 11 bases line up with TRBD2. CDR3 length equals 14 residues. Germline values: CDR1 SNHLY, CDR2 FYNNEI. The V and J ends lost 4 bases and 8 bases, in that order; junction bases with no gene match: 4. The CDR3 coding sequence is TGTGCCAGCAGTGGACTAGCGGGGTCGGATGAGCAGTTCTTC. Amino acid sequence: CASSGLAGSDEQFF.

V gene TRBV7-2 combines with J gene TRBJ2-1, with 8 bases fitting TRBD2. Germline V gene data show CDR1 as SGHTA and CDR2 as FQGNSA. With 1 base clipped from V and 3 bases from J, the junction kept 2 bases outside the gene matches. This CDR3 is 15 amino acids long. CDR3 nucleotide sequence: TGTGCCAGCAGCTTAGTGCGGGGGGACTACAATGAGCAGTTCTTC. This translates into CASSLVRGDYNEQFF.

V gene TRBV29-1 combines with J gene TRBJ2-7; TRBD1 matches 10 bases. Trimming at V came to 4 bases and at J to 0 bases, leaving 3 bases not matched to a gene. CDR3 length: 14 amino acids. Germline-derived CDR1 and CDR2 are SQVTM and ANQGSEA. The CDR3 reads CSVGTGGSSYEQYF. Here the CDR3 DNA reads TGCAGCGTTGGGACAGGGGGGTCCTCCTACGAGCAGTACTTC.

The chain employs TRBV5-5 and TRBJ1-1, with D hard to call. V was clipped by 4 bases and J by 1 base, with 17 bases between them. The CDR3 covers 16 residues. Germline V gives CDR1 SGHKS, CDR2 YYEKEE (reference sequence). The CDR3 protein is CASSREMVIGNTEAFF. In DNA, the CDR3 is TGTGCCAGCAGCCGCGAGATGGTAATTGGGAACACTGAAGCTTTCTTT.

This clone was seen once. This rearrangement joins TRBV5-1 to TRBJ1-1; TRBD1 aligns across 7 bases. Per germline, CDR1 SGHRS and CDR2 YFSETQ. CDR3 size: 14 residues. V lost 4 bases and J lost 7; bases outside the gene matches: 10. CDR3 amino acids: CASSRMQGDNEAFF. The CDR3 region has the DNA TGCGCCAGCAGCAGAATGCAGGGGGACAATGAAGCTTTCTTT.

The J gene is TRBJ1-5, the V gene TRBV30; 9 positions match TRBD1. This CDR3 comprises 14 residues. V lost 5 bases and J lost 7; bases outside the gene matches: 9. Germline values: CDR1 GTSNPN, CDR2 SVGIG (reference sequence). The CDR3 here is CAWAQGQGNQPQHF. DNA of the CDR3: TGTGCCTGGGCCCAGGGACAGGGAAACCAGCCCCAGCATTTT. Variable domain in full (rest from reference TRBV30 and TRBJ1-5): SQTIHQWPATLVQPVGSPLSLECTVEGTSNPNLYWYRQAAGRGLQLLFYSVGIGQISSEVPQNLSASRPQDRQFILSSKKLLLSDSGFYLCAWAQGQGNQPQHFGDGTRLSIL.

The gene calls are TRBV2 and TRBJ1-2; 7 bases map to TRBD1. V gave up 7 bases and J gave up 7 bases; unmatched junction bases: 6. This CDR3 has 12 residues. In germline, CDR1 is SNHLY, CDR2 FYNNEI. This CDR3 reads CASKTGVRGYTF. As DNA, the CDR3 is TGTGCCAGCAAAACAGGGGTGCGTGGCTACACCTTC. The variable domain in full, completed from reference TRBV2 and TRBJ1-2, reads EPEVTQTPSHQVTQMGQEVILRCVPISNHLYFYWYRQILGQKVEFLVSFYNNEISEKSEIFDDQFSVERPDGSNFTLKIRSTKLEDSAMYFCASKTGVRGYTFGSGTRLTVV.